Each of the 16 T cell receptor beta chains below was sequenced from the same sample in a study of T cell repertoires in cytomegalovirus infection. TCRdb re-called the reads through MiXCR, storing one row per CDR3 protein. The table has around 530,000 distinct CDR3 sequences, 26% seen once; the top ten hold roughly an eighth. The sequencing sample was made of PBMCs. These receptors were taken from a human donor in good health (CMV status not recorded). Some clones in this sample may be carry-over from other donors' samples.

This clonotype was found a few times. J is TRBJ2-1 and V is TRBV12-5, with no clear D. Germline CDR1 and CDR2: LGHNT and FRNRAP. The CDR3 consists of 11 residues. Trimming stripped 2 bases from V and 10 bases from J, with 6 bases between. CDR3 in amino acids: CASGLFGEQFF. For the CDR3, the DNA is TGTGCTAGTGGTTTGTTCGGGGAGCAGTTCTTC.

In this sample, this clonotype turned up once. V gene TRBV28 combines with J gene TRBJ2-4, with 11 positions matching TRBD2. Trimming removed 1 base from V and 2 bases from J; junction bases left unmatched: 10. Per the germline V gene, CDR1 is MDHEN and CDR2 is SYDVKM. The length of the CDR3 is 19 residues. The CDR3 is CASSLSSGRRRGSKNIQYF. The CDR3 nucleotides read TGTGCCAGCAGTTTATCTAGCGGGAGGCGGCGGGGTTCCAAAAACATTCAGTACTTC.

J is TRBJ2-7 and V is TRBV27, with 9 bases lining up with TRBD2. Germline V CDR1 and CDR2: MNHEY, SMNVEV (reference sequence). J lost 6 bases, V lost 5 bases, and 11 bases had no gene match. The CDR3 runs to 15 residues. This CDR3 reads CASSPLAGGLSEQYV. The CDR3 DNA follows: TGTGCCAGCAGTCCCCTCGCGGGAGGGCTAAGCGAGCAGTACGTC.

There are many counts of this clonotype. The V and J genes are TRBV6-4 and TRBJ1-2, with D perhaps matching TRBD1 (5 bases). The CDR3 covers 15 residues. CDR1 is MRHNA, CDR2 SNTAGT, per germline. The V end was cut by 5 bases, the J end by 2 bases, with 15 bases between. CDR3 nucleotides: TGTGCCAGCAGTCTCGAGGTCGGGGGAAACTATGGCTACACCTTC. As protein: CASSLEVGGNYGYTF.

This clonotype was picked up a small number of times. J is TRBJ2-2 and V is TRBV11-2; possibly TRBD2 for D (5 bases). CDR3 length equals 13 residues. V was shortened by 3 bases and J by 8 bases, with 10 bases between the two germline ends. The germline V gene encodes CDR1 SGHAT and CDR2 FQNNGV. The CDR3 region is CASSFGVYGELFF. CDR3 coding DNA: TGTGCCAGCAGCTTCGGGGTTTATGGGGAGCTGTTTTTT. The full variable domain, rest sourced from reference TRBV11-2 and TRBJ2-2, is EAGVAQSPRYKIIEKRQSVAFWCNPISGHATLYWYQQILGQGPKLLIQFQNNGVVDDSQLPKDRFSAERLKGVDSTLKIQPAKLEDSAVYLCASSFGVYGELFFGEGSRLTVL.

The chain is built from TRBV11-2 and TRBJ2-7, with 13 bases identical to TRBD2. The V segment lost 4 bases and the J segment 7 bases; nucleotides outside the gene matches: 16. The CDR3 is made up of 18 amino acids. Germline V lookup: CDR1 SGHAT, CDR2 FQNNGV. The CDR3 reads CASSSGTTSGRVLREQYF. The CDR3 DNA reads as TGTGCCAGCAGCTCCGGCACTACTAGCGGGAGGGTTCTTCGGGAGCAGTACTTC.

This clonotype was detected a few times. The V call is TRBV6-8, the J call TRBJ2-2; D tentatively reads TRBD1 or TRBD2 (6 bases each). Germline CDR1 MNHGY, CDR2 SAAAGT. The CDR3 is 17 amino acids. The ends were cut back, 2 bases at V and 5 bases at J, with 18 bases in the middle. The CDR3 spells CASSYHLGGGGTGELFF. CDR3 coding DNA: TGTGCCAGCAGTTACCATCTGGGCGGAGGGGGGACCGGGGAGCTGTTTTTT.

This chain uses TRBV7-6 with TRBJ2-1; 14 bases match TRBD2. Germline values: CDR1 SGHVS, CDR2 FNYEAQ. J gave up 7 bases and V 3 bases, and 8 bases lay outside the gene matches. The CDR3 has 17 amino acids. CDR3 in amino acids: CASSLDRLAGGPNEQFF. CDR3 DNA sequence: TGTGCCAGCAGCTTGGATCGACTAGCGGGAGGGCCGAATGAGCAGTTCTTC.

This chain connects TRBV7-2 to TRBJ2-4; 9 bases map to TRBD2. The trim removed 1 base at V and 15 bases at J, leaving 10 bases unmatched. This CDR3 spans 14 amino acids. The germline CDR1 and CDR2 sequences are SGHTA and FQGNSA. The CDR3 coding sequence is TGTGCCAGCAGCTTAGGTAGTAGCGGGAGCTCTTGGTACTTC. This translates into CASSLGSSGSSWYF.

This clonotype was picked up many times. The CDR3 bases are TGTGCCAGCAGAACGGGACTAGCGGGTGGCCGGCAGTACTTC. This encodes CASRTGLAGGRQYF. The gene calls are TRBV7-2 and TRBJ2-7, with TRBD2 matching 12 bases. The V gene's germline CDR1 is SGHTA and CDR2 FQGNSA. This CDR3 has 14 amino acids. Losses at the gene ends were 6 bases for V and 9 bases for J; bases not matched to a gene: 9.

The chain has TRBV20-1 and TRBJ1-1; weak D call: TRBD1 (6 bases). CDR1 and CDR2 (germline): DFQATT, SNEGSKA (reference sequence). The CDR3 contains 12 residues. V shed 3 bases and J shed 5 bases, with 10 bases lying between them. CDR3 loop: CSASDQGTEAFF. DNA of the CDR3: TGCAGTGCTAGTGATCAGGGGACTGAAGCTTTCTTT.

This clonotype occurred a few times. V usage is TRBV18 and J usage is TRBJ1-2, with TRBD1 matching 7 bases. Trimming took 3 bases from V and 4 from J; bases not matched to a gene: 11. The length of the CDR3 is 16 residues. The germline CDR1 and CDR2 sequences are KGHSH and LQKENI. The CDR3 protein is CASSPAGDSMPYGYTF. CDR3 DNA: TGTGCCAGCTCACCTGCAGGGGACAGTATGCCCTATGGCTACACCTTC.

In its sample, this clonotype was seen many times. The genes are TRBV7-2 and TRBJ2-7; TRBD2 might be the D (6 bases). There are 19 residues in the CDR3. V lost 0 bases and J lost 4, with 25 bases in between. Per germline, CDR1 SGHTA and CDR2 FQGNSA. CDR3 sequence: CASSLARQNIAELLYEQYV. The CDR3 DNA reads as TGTGCCAGCAGCTTAGCGCGACAGAATATAGCGGAGCTCCTTTACGAGCAGTACGTC.

CDR3 sequence reads: CASIPKGNTEAFF. The CDR3 DNA follows: TGTGCCAGTATTCCGAAGGGGAACACTGAAGCTTTCTTT. This chain joins TRBV19 and TRBJ1-1, with D uncertain. V lost 7 bases and J 1 base, leaving 10 bases between the germline ends. Per germline, CDR1 LNHDA and CDR2 SQIVND (reference sequence). This CDR3 contains 13 residues.

The chain combines TRBV19 with TRBJ1-2; possible D gene TRBD1, 6 bases. The germline gives CDR1 LNHDA, CDR2 SQIVND (reference sequence). This CDR3 comprises 15 residues. Trimming removed 5 bases at V and 2 bases at J, with 15 bases between. The CDR3 here is CASSPPPQGNYGYTF. CDR3 in DNA: TGTGCCAGTAGTCCACCTCCCCAGGGGAACTATGGCTACACCTTC.

This clonotype was observed at least ten times. J is TRBJ2-1 and V is TRBV7-3; 9 nucleotides agree with TRBD2. V dropped 5 bases and J dropped 6; count of bases not matched to a gene: 14. This CDR3 has 17 amino acids. Germline loops: CDR1 SGHTA, CDR2 FQGTGA. The CDR3 coding sequence is TGTGCCAGCAGCCCACTTTCGGGACTAGCAGGTTCCAATGAGCAGTTCTTC. Translated, it gives CASSPLSGLAGSNEQFF. Looking up the rest from reference TRBV7-3 and TRBJ2-1 gives the full variable domain: GAGVSQTPSNKVTEKGKYVELRCDPISGHTALYWYRQSLGQGPEFLIYFQGTGAADDSGLPNDRFFAVRPEGSVSTLKIQRTERGDSAVYLCASSPLSGLAGSNEQFFGPGTRLTVL.